This TCR beta chain comes out of a study of OX40 agonist ivuxolimab in advanced cancers. On the study more broadly: Earlier treatment with anti-PD-1, anti-PD-L1 or anti-CTLA-4 was permitted, and around 43% had received some.

This clone is a singleton in its sample. Its antigen is not known. TCRdb keeps only in-frame clones here, not all; method: immunoSEQ multiplex PCR. Of 95,000 to 100,000 clones in the sample, about 84% were seen once. General study results and limits: Expanded peripheral T-cell antigen specificity went undetermined.

V lost 3 bases and J lost 3; bases outside the gene matches: 7. The CDR3 runs to 15 residues. CDR1 SGHNT and CDR2 YENEEA come from the germline V gene. The chain has TRBV11-3 and TRBJ1-1, with 7 bases fitting TRBD1. The clonotype was recovered from an adult with an advanced solid tumor such as melanoma, head and neck, liver or kidney cancer. The specimen was CD4+ or CD8+ T cells sorted from blood, collected in a trial of the OX40 agonist ivuxolimab. The CDR3 region has the DNA TGTGCCAGCAGCTTCGGAGGGGGCCGGGACACTGAAGCTTTCTTT. Translating gives CASSFGGGRDTEAFF. Variable domain in full (rest from reference TRBV11-3 and TRBJ1-1): EAGVVQSPRYKIIEKKQPVAFWCNPISGHNTLYWYLQNLGQGPELLIRYENEEAVDDSQLPKDRFSAERLKGVDSTLKIQPAELGDSAVYLCASSFGGGRDTEAFFGQGTRLTVV.